The entry below describes one T cell receptor beta chain. Assay used: immunoSEQ multiplex PCR; TCRdb lists only in-frame clones, some missing. The table lists about 200,000 clones, roughly 80% of them singletons. The data stem from a study of blood T cell repertoires in COVID-19. Germline V gene data show CDR1 as SNHLY and CDR2 as FYNNEI. The CDR3 runs to 16 residues. Unmatched junction bases numbered 5, after V lost 1 base and J lost 8 bases. Sequencing used peripheral blood. The chain has TRBV2 and TRBJ2-2; 12 nucleotides align to TRBD2. The TCR originated in a man between 60 and 75 years old with COVID-19, enrolled during active disease. The CDR3 is CASSEGELAGGGELFF. As DNA, the CDR3 is TGTGCCAGCAGTGAAGGAGAACTAGCGGGAGGAGGGGAGCTGTTTTTT.